This is a list of T cell receptor beta chains from one sample in a study of blood T cell repertoires in COVID-19. The method was immunoSEQ multiplex PCR; TCRdb's version includes in-frame clones alone and lacks a portion of them. Among some 62,000 clones, more than 60% were seen once, and the ten largest hold roughly 22%. Material: peripheral blood. The receptors here all came from a woman at least 80 years old with active or convalescent COVID-19. The CDR3 runs from the conserved cysteine through the conserved F or W. Each record gives: clone size, V gene, J gene, D gene, CDR3 DNA, CDR3 protein. The D gene is left open where the match is weak. The listing skips clone size in some rows; elsewhere it reads once, few, many or a size class.

>-|TRBV5-1|TRBJ2-2|TRBD2
TGCGCCAGCAGCTTGACTAGCGGGGGGGCCGATACCGGGGAGCTGTTTTTT
CASSLTSGGADTGELFF
>-|TRBV5-6|TRBJ2-7|TRBD1
TGTGCCAGCAGCCCAGGTTACAGGGGCTCCTACGAGCAGTACTTC
CASSPGYRGSYEQYF
>-|TRBV5-4|TRBJ1-2|TRBD1
TGTGCCAGCAGCTACCGACAGGGGCCTAACTATGGCTACACCTTC
CASSYRQGPNYGYTF
>-|TRBV10-3|TRBJ1-5|-
TGTGCCATCAGTGAACAGGGTTTCAATCAGCCCCAGCATTTT
CAISEQGFNQPQHF
>-|TRBV7-9|TRBJ2-3|-
TGTGCCAGCAGCCCTTGGACAGTCACAGATACGCAGTATTTT
CASSPWTVTDTQYF
>few|TRBV25-1|TRBJ1-6|-
TGTGCCAGCAGCTCTGACAGGAACAATTCACCCCTCCACTTT
CASSSDRNNSPLHF
>-|TRBV29-1|TRBJ1-1|-
TGCAGCGTCACTTTAGGCGGCGGCGTCACTGAAGCTTTCTTT
CSVTLGGGVTEAFF
>many|TRBV10-1|TRBJ1-5|-
TGCGCCAGCAGTGAGTCGAAACATGCTGGGGCACAGCATTTT
CASSESKHAGAQHF
>-|TRBV6-5|TRBJ1-2|-
TGTGCCAGCAGCGCCCGGGAGAACTATGGCTACACCTTC
CASSARENYGYTF
>few|TRBV4-1|TRBJ1-2|TRBD1
TGCGCCAGCAGCCAGACAGGGGCCCTCTATGGCTACACCTTC
CASSQTGALYGYTF
>-|TRBV27|TRBJ1-6|-
TGTGCCAGCAGGGCAGGGAATAATTCACCCCTCCACTTT
CASRAGNNSPLHF
>-|TRBV4-1|TRBJ2-3|-
TGCGCCAGCAGCCAAGATCAGAGCGAGACCACAGATACGCAGTATTTT
CASSQDQSETTDTQYF
>-|TRBV3-1/TRBV3-2|TRBJ1-3|-
TGTGCCAGCAGCCATCCCTTTGGAAACACCATATATTTT
CASSHPFGNTIYF
>once|TRBV4-1|TRBJ1-2|-
TGCGCCAGCAGCCAAGCGCGACTGAACGCGGGTAACTATGGCTACACCTTC
CASSQARLNAGNYGYTF
>-|TRBV10-3|TRBJ1-5|-
TGTGCCATCAGCAGGGGAGGCAATCAGCCCCAGCATTTT
CAISRGGNQPQHF
>few|TRBV6-5|TRBJ2-1|-
TGTGCCAGCAGTTCAGGACAGAACAATGAGCAGTTCTTC
CASSSGQNNEQFF
>-|TRBV7-9|TRBJ1-2|TRBD1
TGTGCCAGCCTGCAGGGGGCATATGGCTACACCTTC
CASLQGAYGYTF
>-|TRBV2|TRBJ1-4|TRBD1
TGTGCCAGCAGTACCCGGGACAGGGAATTTGGAAAACTGTTTTTT
CASSTRDREFGKLFF
>-|TRBV2|TRBJ1-2|TRBD1
TGTGCCAGCAGAATGGGACAGGGAGTGGATGGCTACACCTTC
CASRMGQGVDGYTF
>-|TRBV18|TRBJ2-7|-
TGTGCCAGCTCACCACCGGGACAATACTACGAGCAGTACTTC
CASSPPGQYYEQYF
>-|TRBV7-9|TRBJ1-4|-
TGTGCCAGCAGCATCTTATCTGCAACTAATGAAAAACTGTTTTTT
CASSILSATNEKLFF
>-|TRBV9|TRBJ1-2|-
TGTGCCAGCAGCGTAGTATCCGGTGGCTACACCTTC
CASSVVSGGYTF
>few|TRBV24-1|TRBJ1-3|-
TGTGCCACCAGTGACCCCCGGGAGGGTGATAACACCATATATTTT
CATSDPREGDNTIYF
>-|TRBV11-2|TRBJ2-1|TRBD2
TGTGCCAGCAGCTCCGGGCTAGCGGCCTACAATGAGCAGTTCTTC
CASSSGLAAYNEQFF
>once|TRBV27|TRBJ2-4|-
TGTGCCAGCAGTTTATCTGCGGGCGACTTTATAGCCAAAAACATTCAGTACTTC
CASSLSAGDFIAKNIQYF
>-|TRBV5-1|TRBJ1-5|TRBD1
TGCGCCAGCAGCTTGGGGACAGGGGGCGTCGTGCAGCCCCAGCATTTT
CASSLGTGGVVQPQHF
>-|TRBV15|TRBJ2-5|TRBD1
TGTGCCACCAGCACCTTGGACAGGGCGCATTCAGAGACCCAGTACTTC
CATSTLDRAHSETQYF
>many|TRBV7-9|TRBJ2-7|TRBD1
TGTGCCAGCAGCCCCCGGACAGGGCCCCTCTACGAGCAGTACTTC
CASSPRTGPLYEQYF
>few|TRBV7-2|TRBJ1-2|-
TGTGCCAGCAGCCCTCCAGGAGGGCCCTATGGCTACACCTTC
CASSPPGGPYGYTF
>-|TRBV5-1|TRBJ2-5|-
TGCGCCAGCAGCTTGGGATTAGGGCAGGCCCCAGGGGAGACCCAGTACTTC
CASSLGLGQAPGETQYF
>-|TRBV2|TRBJ1-2|TRBD1
TGTGCCAGCAGGACGACAGGGAGTAACTATGGCTACACCTTC
CASRTTGSNYGYTF
>-|TRBV6-1|TRBJ1-4|-
TGTGCCAGCAGTTCTCAGGTTCTACTGTTTTTT
CASSSQVLLFF
>-|TRBV5-1|TRBJ1-4|-
TGCGCCAGCAGCAACGTTAACACCCGTAATGAAAAACTGTTTTTT
CASSNVNTRNEKLFF
>-|TRBV6-1|TRBJ1-1|-
TGTGCCAGCAGTGAAAGGTGGGGGGGCACTGAAGCTTTCTTT
CASSERWGGTEAFF
>-|TRBV18|TRBJ2-7|-
TGTGCCAGCTCACCCCCCTCCAGGGTCGAGCAGTACTTC
CASSPPSRVEQYF
>-|TRBV7-9|TRBJ1-1|-
TGTGCCAGCAGCTTATTACAGACCACTGAAGCTTTCTTT
CASSLLQTTEAFF
>-|TRBV5-1|TRBJ1-6|-
TGCGCCAGCAGCTTTGGACATAAGGATAATTCACCCCTCCACTTT
CASSFGHKDNSPLHF
>-|TRBV29-1|TRBJ2-7|-
TGCAGCGTTGAAGTCAGTGGTAAGGGGTACGAGCAGTACTTC
CSVEVSGKGYEQYF
>-|TRBV5-1|TRBJ1-2|TRBD1
TGCGCCAGCCCCTTGAGGGCCGGGACAGGGACTAACTATGGCTACACCTTC
CASPLRAGTGTNYGYTF
>-|TRBV15|TRBJ2-2|-
TGTGCCACCAGCAGAGATAGGAATTCGGGGAACACCGGGGAGCTGTTTTTT
CATSRDRNSGNTGELFF
>-|TRBV5-1|TRBJ2-5|-
TGCGCCAGCAGCAAGCCGGACACTAACCAAGAGACCCAGTACTTC
CASSKPDTNQETQYF
>-|TRBV7-2|TRBJ2-1|TRBD2
TGTGCCAGCAGCGGGCCGGGACTAGCGGGGGGCTACAATGAGCAGTTCTTC
CASSGPGLAGGYNEQFF
>-|TRBV19|TRBJ1-5|-
TGTGCCAGTAGTTACGCCAAAACCTATAGCAATCAGCCCCAGCATTTT
CASSYAKTYSNQPQHF
>-|TRBV12-5|TRBJ1-1|-
TGTGCTAGTGGTTTATACAGAGACACTGAAGCTTTCTTT
CASGLYRDTEAFF
>-|TRBV4-2|TRBJ1-6|TRBD1
TGTGCCAGCAGCCAAGGTGTACGGGGACAGGGTGATTCACCCCTCCACTTT
CASSQGVRGQGDSPLHF
>-|TRBV6-5|TRBJ1-1|-
TGTGCCGCTACCCGAGGGCGGGGGAACACTGAAGCTTTCTTT
CAATRGRGNTEAFF
>-|TRBV3-1/TRBV3-2|TRBJ2-7|TRBD1
TGTGCCAGCAGCCCTTTGGGGACAGGGTGGTCCTACGAGCAGTACTTC
CASSPLGTGWSYEQYF
>once|TRBV7-8|TRBJ1-6|TRBD1
TGTGCCAGCAGCCGGACAGGCTCAAATTCACCCCTCCACTTT
CASSRTGSNSPLHF
>-|TRBV4-1|TRBJ2-2|TRBD1
TGCGCCAGCAGCCAAGCAGGGACAGGCACCGGGGAGCTGTTTTTT
CASSQAGTGTGELFF
>few|TRBV5-1|TRBJ2-7|-
TGCGCCAGCAGCCCCACCGGGGCAGGGGACGAGCAGTACTTC
CASSPTGAGDEQYF
>once|TRBV5-1|TRBJ1-4|-
TGCGCCAGCAGCTTGGTAACTACAGGCCTAGCAACTAATGAAAAACTGTTTTTT
CASSLVTTGLATNEKLFF
>once|TRBV11-1|TRBJ1-2|-
TGTGCCAGCAGCCCAACAAGTAACTATGGCTACACCTTC
CASSPTSNYGYTF